A selection of T cell receptor beta chains follows, all from one sample in a study of cytomegalovirus exposure and HLA in healthy donors. The assay was immunoSEQ multiplex PCR, and TCRdb's table has in-frame clones only and misses some. This table holds roughly 190,000 clones, roughly 73% found once. Sequenced material: PBMCs. Every receptor here comes from a woman aged 30 to 39 in good health and CMV-seronegative. Both conserved end residues are part of each CDR3. Each record gives: CDR3 length, D gene, clone size, V gene, J gene, CDR3 DNA, CDR3 protein. A D gene is named only where the DNA matches it firmly. Clone size is not always given. Where it is, it says once, few, many or a class for expanded clones.

13	TRBD1	-	TRBV29-1	TRBJ1-6	TGCAGCGTCCGCGACAGGGGAGGTTCACCCCTCCACTTT	CSVRDRGGSPLHF
14	TRBD1	-	TRBV2	TRBJ1-4	TGTGCCAGCAGCGGACAGGGGAGGGGTGAAAAACTGTTTTTT	CASSGQGRGEKLFF
13	-	-	TRBV2	TRBJ1-4	TGTGCCAGCAGTCCTAACGGGGTTGTGAAACTGTTTTTT	CASSPNGVVKLFF
14	TRBD1	-	TRBV13	TRBJ1-2	TGTGCCAGCAGCTTCGGACAGGGGAACTATGGCTACACCTTC	CASSFGQGNYGYTF
16	TRBD2	-	TRBV14	TRBJ2-2	TGTGCCAGCTCCAGGACTAGCGCCTCGAACACCGGGGAGCTGTTTTTT	CASSRTSASNTGELFF
14	TRBD1	-	TRBV14	TRBJ2-7	TGTGCCAGCAGCCCAGACAGGGGGAGGCTCGAGCAGTACTTC	CASSPDRGRLEQYF
12	TRBD2	-	TRBV7-2	TRBJ2-2	TGTGCCCTCGGGGGGGCCGCCGGGGAGCTGTTTTTT	CALGGAAGELFF
17	TRBD2	-	TRBV4-3	TRBJ2-3	TGCGCCAGCAGCTGGGGTCTAGCGGGGGGGGACACAGATACGCAGTATTTT	CASSWGLAGGDTDTQYF
12	-	-	TRBV29-1	TRBJ2-7	TGCAGCGTTCTGGACACTAACTACGAGCAGTACTTC	CSVLDTNYEQYF
18	TRBD2	-	TRBV6-9	TRBJ2-1	TGTGCCAGCAGCCGATCTGGGACTAGCGGCAGCTCCTACAATGAGCAGTTCTTC	CASSRSGTSGSSYNEQFF
14	-	-	TRBV29-1	TRBJ1-1	TGCAGCGGAAACAAGCCGGGGGTGTTGGCTGAAGCTTTCTTT	CSGNKPGVLAEAFF
14	-	-	TRBV10-3	TRBJ2-7	TGTGCCATCAGTACCGGGAGTGCCTCCTACGAGCAGTACTTC	CAISTGSASYEQYF
13	-	-	TRBV2	TRBJ2-7	TGTGCCAGCACGACAGTGGGCACCGACGAGCAGTACTTC	CASTTVGTDEQYF
14	-	-	TRBV7-6	TRBJ2-1	TGTGCCAGCAGCTCGGGAGAGGCCTACAATGAGCAGTTCTTC	CASSSGEAYNEQFF
15	TRBD1	-	TRBV19	TRBJ2-7	TGTGCCAGTAGCAAGACAGGGCCCTTACACTACGAGCAGTACTTC	CASSKTGPLHYEQYF
16	-	once	TRBV4-1	TRBJ2-1	TGCGCCAGCAGCCAAGAGGGCTGGGTCCTGAACAATGAGCAGTTCTTC	CASSQEGWVLNNEQFF
14	TRBD1	-	TRBV5-1	TRBJ1-4	TGCGCCAGCAGCAGGACAGGGTCTAATGAAAAACTGTTTTTT	CASSRTGSNEKLFF
14	-	-	TRBV11-3	TRBJ2-7	TGTGCCAGCAGCTTGGGGGGATTAGGCTACGAGCAGTACTTC	CASSLGGLGYEQYF
17	TRBD2	-	TRBV10-2	TRBJ2-2	TGCGCCAGCAGAAATCAACTAGCGGGAGTGTCAACCGGGGAGCTGTTTTTT	CASRNQLAGVSTGELFF
19	TRBD1	few	TRBV4-1	TRBJ1-6	TGCGCCAGCAGACTCGAAGTCACGGCAGGGGGGATCTATAATTCACCCCTCCACTTT	CASRLEVTAGGIYNSPLHF
14	-	-	TRBV28	TRBJ1-6	TGTGCCAGCAGAAAATTGACAGAGAATTCACCCCTCCACTTT	CASRKLTENSPLHF
17	-	-	TRBV19	TRBJ2-1	TGTGCCAGTAGTATGATGTCGGTGGAGACAGGTTACAATGAGCAGTTCTTC	CASSMMSVETGYNEQFF
14	-	-	TRBV2	TRBJ2-5	TGTGCCAGCGAACCGAGGGAGACCCAAGAGACCCAGTACTTC	CASEPRETQETQYF
14	-	-	TRBV6-5	TRBJ2-7	TGTGCCAGCAGTTTGTGGCAGGGCACCTACGAGCAGTACTTC	CASSLWQGTYEQYF
15	-	-	TRBV6-1	TRBJ2-2	TGTGCCAGCAGTGTGACCACGACGGGGACCGGGGAGCTGTTTTTT	CASSVTTTGTGELFF
16	TRBD2	-	TRBV19	TRBJ2-7	TGTGCCAGTAGTATAAGTCTTGCGGGGGGATCCTACGAGCAGTACTTC	CASSISLAGGSYEQYF
12	TRBD2	few	TRBV5-8	TRBJ2-7	TGTGCCAGCAGCTTAGGACTAGACGAGCAGTACTTC	CASSLGLDEQYF
13	-	-	TRBV5-5	TRBJ2-7	TGTGCCAGCAGCTTGCAGGTGGACTACGAGCAGTACTTC	CASSLQVDYEQYF